Each of the 28 T cell receptor beta chains below was sequenced from the same sample in a study of blood T cell repertoires in COVID-19. Some clones are missing from TCRdb's copy, which holds only in-frame ones; the method was immunoSEQ multiplex PCR. The sample shows roughly 70,000 clones, approximately 83% of them seen only once. Sequences were obtained from peripheral blood. The receptors were gathered from an older woman with acute or convalescent COVID-19.

This clone was recorded a few times. The CDR3 loop reads CASSEPGLNEKLFF. DNA for the CDR3: TGCGCCAGCAGTGAACCGGGGTTAAATGAAAAACTGTTTTTT. The chain joins TRBV10-2 to TRBJ1-4; D unclear. Germline CDR1 and CDR2: WSHSY and SAAADI. V was cut by 3 bases and J by 5 bases, with 10 bases left in between. This CDR3 contains 14 residues.

CDR3 protein: CASSKQTGASEGGYTF. The CDR3 nucleotides are TGTGCCAGCAGCAAACAGACGGGAGCTTCAGAAGGTGGCTACACCTTC. The V call is TRBV11-1, the J call TRBJ1-2; D gene uncertain. Germline V gives CDR1 SGHAT, CDR2 FQDESV (reference sequence). This CDR3 is built from 16 residues. V was cut by 5 bases and J by 7 bases, with 23 bases left in between.

This clone was seen just once. The chain links TRBV2 to TRBJ2-3; the D gene is possibly TRBD2 (6 bases). Per the germline V gene, CDR1 is SNHLY and CDR2 is FYNNEI. Trimming removed 9 bases at V and 3 bases at J, with 16 bases between. The length of the CDR3 is 14 residues. CDR3 residues: CARRGGPGTDTQYF. In nucleotides, the CDR3 is TGTGCCAGGCGAGGAGGGCCTGGGACAGATACGCAGTATTTT.

The rearrangement links TRBV11-3 to TRBJ2-2; tentative D call: TRBD1 (5 bases). There are 15 residues in the CDR3. The germline CDR1 and CDR2 sequences are SGHNT and YENEEA. The V gene lost 5 bases and the J gene lost 4 bases, with 14 bases spanning the gap. Here the CDR3 reads CASSPHQGSTGELFF. CDR3 in DNA: TGTGCCAGCAGCCCCCATCAGGGAAGCACCGGGGAGCTGTTTTTT. Full variable domain (outside the CDR3, taken from reference TRBV11-3 and TRBJ2-2): EAGVVQSPRYKIIEKKQPVAFWCNPISGHNTLYWYLQNLGQGPELLIRYENEEAVDDSQLPKDRFSAERLKGVDSTLKIQPAELGDSAVYLCASSPHQGSTGELFFGEGSRLTVL.

The chain carries TRBV5-1 and TRBJ1-1; D uncertain. The V and J ends lost 6 bases and 2 bases respectively, with 14 bases between them. The CDR3 runs to 14 residues. Germline CDR1 is SGHRS and CDR2 is YFSETQ. The CDR3 here is CASNLLDSNTEAFF. CDR3 in DNA: TGCGCCAGCAACCTTCTCGATAGCAACACTGAAGCTTTCTTT.

The J gene is TRBJ1-6, the V gene TRBV9; D is unclear. The CDR3 spans 17 residues. Germline V gives CDR1 SGDLS, CDR2 YYNGEE. V was cut by 0 bases and J by 5 bases, with 15 bases left in between. The CDR3 is CASSVAHSANDNSPLHF. CDR3 DNA sequence: TGTGCCAGCAGCGTAGCCCACTCCGCAAACGATAATTCACCCCTCCACTTT.

The chain joins TRBV6-6 to TRBJ2-7, with 11 bases that match TRBD2. The CDR3 has 14 residues. V lost 4 bases and J lost 5; bases outside the gene matches: 4. Germline V CDR1 and CDR2: MNHNY, SVGAGI (reference sequence). The CDR3, as DNA: TGTGCCAGCAGTTGGGTTAGCGGGGGGGACGAGCAGTACTTC. It specifies CASSWVSGGDEQYF.

This clone showed up just a few times. The chain carries TRBV6-6 and TRBJ2-2, with TRBD2 as a possible D gene (5 bases). This CDR3 comprises 14 residues. With 4 bases removed from V and 4 bases from J, the gap between germline ends came to 10 bases. Per germline, CDR1 MNHNY and CDR2 SVGAGI (reference sequence). CDR3 nucleotide sequence: TGTGCCAGCAGTTTGAGCGGAGGCACCGGGGAGCTGTTTTTT. Its protein product is CASSLSGGTGELFF.

The chain's CDR3 is CASSLGTGREAFF. CDR3 coding DNA: TGCGCCAGCAGCTTGGGGACAGGCCGTGAAGCTTTCTTT. The chain has TRBV5-1 and TRBJ1-1; 7 bases align to TRBD1. CDR3 size: 13 residues. Germline values: CDR1 SGHRS, CDR2 YFSETQ. V was pared by 0 bases and J by 7 bases, with 3 bases of the junction left unmatched. The full variable domain, with the rest looked up from reference TRBV5-1 and TRBJ1-1, is KAGVTQTPRYLIKTRGQQVTLSCSPISGHRSVSWYQQTPGQGLQFLFEYFSETQRNKGNFPGRFSGRQFSNSRSEMNVSTLELGDSALYLCASSLGTGREAFFGQGTRLTVV.

This clone was recorded a few times. The V call is TRBV5-1, the J call TRBJ1-2, with 8 bases that match TRBD1. Germline CDR1 and CDR2: SGHRS and YFSETQ. The trim removed 0 bases at V and 8 bases at J, leaving 6 bases unmatched. The CDR3 loop spans 14 amino acids. The CDR3 DNA follows: TGCGCCAGCAGCTTGGGGACAGGGTTTGTCGGCTACACCTTC. This sequence encodes CASSLGTGFVGYTF.

The chain joins TRBV6-5 to TRBJ1-3; TRBD1 might be the D (5 bases). This CDR3 is built from 13 residues. The germline gives CDR1 MNHEY, CDR2 SVGAGI. V gave up 8 bases and J gave up 4 bases, with 12 bases separating them. The CDR3 reads CASGGIAGNTIYF. CDR3 in DNA: TGTGCCAGCGGGGGGATCGCCGGAAACACCATATATTTT.

The rearrangement joins TRBV6-1 to TRBJ2-3, with 7 bases that match TRBD1. CDR1 is MNHNS and CDR2 is SASEGT in the germline V gene. This CDR3 region has 16 residues. Trimming took 4 bases from V and 0 from J; bases not matched to a gene: 7. The CDR3 is CASSARDSDSTDTQYF. DNA for the CDR3: TGTGCCAGCAGTGCACGGGACAGTGATAGCACAGATACGCAGTATTTT.

The rearrangement joins TRBV9 to TRBJ1-1; 10 bases agree with TRBD1. Trimming at V came to 4 bases and at J to 3 bases, leaving 12 bases not matched to a gene. The germline V gene has CDR1 SGDLS and CDR2 YYNGEE. The CDR3 extends over 17 amino acids. CDR3 sequence: CASSPSPWTGGHTEAFF. CDR3 DNA sequence: TGTGCCAGCAGCCCGAGCCCCTGGACAGGGGGGCACACTGAAGCTTTCTTT.

The chain recombines TRBV9 with TRBJ2-5; possibly TRBD1 for D (6 bases). The ends were cut back, 3 bases at V and 1 base at J, with 16 bases in the middle. Per germline, CDR1 SGDLS and CDR2 YYNGEE. The CDR3 loop spans 16 amino acids. The DNA for the CDR3 is TGTGCCAGCAGCGAATCCCCGGGGACACTCCAAGAGACCCAGTACTTC. Translated: CASSESPGTLQETQYF.

This clone was counted only a few times. CDR3 DNA: TGTGCCAGCAGTCCGGCCCAGGGCTATGGTCAGCCCCAGCATTTT. Protein product: CASSPAQGYGQPQHF. This sequence joins TRBV25-1 and TRBJ1-5; the D gene is possibly TRBD1 (5 bases). Between the trimmed V and J ends, which lost 5 bases and 6 bases, there was a span of 17 bases. Germline V lookup: CDR1 MGHDK, CDR2 SYGVNS. This CDR3 region has 15 residues.

This clone was counted only a few times. The V call is TRBV21-1, the J call TRBJ2-7; TRBD2, the D gene given by the table, was not confirmed from the DNA. TRBV21-1 is recorded as a pseudogene. The CDR3 is made up of 19 amino acids. The DNA of the CDR3 is TGTGCCAGCAGCAAAAGACTTATGGGGACTAGCGGGGACACCTACGAGCAGTACTTC. This sequence encodes CASSKRLMGTSGDTYEQYF.

This chain links TRBV5-1 with TRBJ2-2; 8 nucleotides agree with TRBD1. The CDR3 is made up of 17 amino acids. V lost 1 base, J lost 4 bases, and 9 bases stayed unmatched. CDR1 is SGHRS and CDR2 is YFSETQ in the germline V gene. The DNA of the CDR3 is TGCGCCAGCAGCTTGAAGCCGGGACAGGTTACCACCGGGGAGCTGTTTTTT. This translates into CASSLKPGQVTTGELFF.

This clone was seen a handful of times. V gene TRBV30 combines with J gene TRBJ2-1, with D tentatively TRBD1 (5 bases). Between the trimmed V and J ends, which lost 2 bases and 4 bases, there was a span of 21 bases. Germline CDR1 reads GTSNPN; CDR2 reads SVGIG (reference sequence). The CDR3 totals 17 residues. CDR3 sequence reads: CAWSPQRGTGSYNEQFF. CDR3 coding DNA: TGTGCCTGGAGTCCTCAAAGGGGCACCGGTTCATACAATGAGCAGTTCTTC.

The chain recombines TRBV19 with TRBJ2-7; weak D call: TRBD1 (5 bases). This CDR3 comprises 14 residues. V was cut by 5 bases and J by 0 bases, with 11 bases left in between. The germline CDR1 and CDR2 sequences are LNHDA and SQIVND (reference sequence). CDR3: CASSWAGNSYEQYF. DNA of the CDR3: TGTGCCAGTAGTTGGGCAGGGAACTCCTACGAGCAGTACTTC.

The sample holds one count of this clone. The V gene is TRBV7-9, the J gene TRBJ1-2; tentatively, D is TRBD1 (5 bases). The V and J ends lost 3 bases and 4 bases respectively, with 15 bases between them. CDR1 is SEHNR, CDR2 FQNEAQ, per germline (reference sequence). The CDR3 has 15 residues. In nucleotides, the CDR3 is TGTGCCAGCAGCTTCTACCGCCCGGACACCTATGGCTACACCTTC. Translating it yields CASSFYRPDTYGYTF.

The chain carries TRBV24-1 and TRBJ2-3; 11 bases align to TRBD1. Germline values: CDR1 KGHDR, CDR2 SFDVKD. The CDR3 has 19 residues. Unmatched junction bases numbered 11, after V lost 2 bases and J lost 2 bases. The CDR3 here is CATSDSTGTGGDFTDTQYF. DNA for the CDR3: TGTGCCACCAGTGATTCTACCGGGACAGGGGGAGACTTCACAGATACGCAGTATTTT.

The V gene is TRBV4-1, the J gene TRBJ2-5; D uncertain. The CDR3 has 15 residues. Germline values: CDR1 MGHRA, CDR2 YSYEKL. Trimming removed 0 bases from V and 3 bases from J, with 11 bases in between. The CDR3 DNA is TGCGCCAGCAGCCAAGAGGCACTCAGGAAAGAGACCCAGTACTTC. This codes for CASSQEALRKETQYF.

The chain employs TRBV5-4 and TRBJ2-3; TRBD1 matches 7 bases. J was trimmed by 2 bases and V by 2 bases; bases with no gene match: 5. Per germline, CDR1 SGHNT and CDR2 YYREEE (reference sequence). This CDR3 has 15 amino acids. DNA for the CDR3: TGTGCCAGCAGCTTACCGGGACAGTACACAGATACGCAGTATTTT. Translating gives CASSLPGQYTDTQYF.

This chain links TRBV3-1 (or the pseudogene TRBV3-2) with TRBJ1-1; TRBD1 matches at 10 bases. This CDR3 contains 16 residues. Germline CDR1 and CDR2: LGHDT and YNNKEL (reference sequence). V lost 5 bases to trimming and J lost 4 bases; unmatched junction nucleotides: 10. CDR3 sequence: CASSSSRGQGFTEAFF. For the CDR3, the DNA is TGTGCCAGCAGCTCCTCCCGGGGACAGGGGTTCACTGAAGCTTTCTTT.

The chain combines TRBV9 with TRBJ1-6, with a tentative D call TRBD1 (6 bases). V dropped 4 bases and J dropped 5 bases, with 13 bases sitting between them. This CDR3 is 15 amino acids long. The V gene's germline CDR1 is SGDLS and CDR2 YYNGEE. CDR3 nucleotides: TGTGCCAGCAGCCTCTCTACAGGGAATAATTCACCCCTCCACTTT. As protein: CASSLSTGNNSPLHF.

CDR3 sequence reads: CATSRDKNQPQHF. The CDR3 DNA sequence: TGTGCCACCAGCAGGGACAAAAATCAGCCCCAGCATTTT. V and J are TRBV15 and TRBJ1-5; D may be TRBD1 (5 bases). V was trimmed by 3 bases and J by 4 bases, leaving 7 bases between them. This CDR3 contains 13 residues. CDR1 and CDR2 (germline): LNHNV, YYDKDF (reference sequence).

The sample holds a few counts of this clone. This chain joins TRBV6-5 and TRBJ1-2; 10 positions agree with TRBD1. V lost 4 bases and J lost 5; bases outside the gene matches: 4. Germline V gene lookup returns CDR1 MNHEY and CDR2 SVGAGI. There are 14 residues in the CDR3. The CDR3 loop reads CASSFGTGEYGYTF. The CDR3 DNA reads TGTGCCAGCAGTTTTGGGACAGGGGAGTATGGCTACACCTTC.

V and J are TRBV19 and TRBJ2-7; 7 bases fit TRBD1. The CDR3 totals 15 residues. The V gene's germline CDR1 is LNHDA and CDR2 SQIVND (reference sequence). J gave up 0 bases and V 2 bases, and 4 bases lay outside the gene matches. This chain's CDR3 is CASSIWDSFSYEQYF. CDR3 in DNA: TGTGCCAGTAGTATATGGGACAGTTTCTCCTACGAGCAGTACTTC.